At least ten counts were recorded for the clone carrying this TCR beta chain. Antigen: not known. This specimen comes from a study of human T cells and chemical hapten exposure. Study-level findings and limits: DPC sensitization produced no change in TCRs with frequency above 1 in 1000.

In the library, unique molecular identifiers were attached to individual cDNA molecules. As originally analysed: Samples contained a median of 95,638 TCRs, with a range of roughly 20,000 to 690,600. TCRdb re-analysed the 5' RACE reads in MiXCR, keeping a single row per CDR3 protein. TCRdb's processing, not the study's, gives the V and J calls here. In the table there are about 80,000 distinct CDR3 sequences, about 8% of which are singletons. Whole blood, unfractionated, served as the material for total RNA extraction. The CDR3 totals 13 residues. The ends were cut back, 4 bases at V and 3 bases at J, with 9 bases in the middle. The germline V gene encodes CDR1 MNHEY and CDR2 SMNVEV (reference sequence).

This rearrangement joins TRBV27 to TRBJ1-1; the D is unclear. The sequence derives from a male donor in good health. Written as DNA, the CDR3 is TGTGCCAGCAGTTCTGGGTCCTACACTGAAGCTTTCTTT. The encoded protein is CASSSGSYTEAFF.